This TCR beta chain comes out of a study of T cell repertoires in cytomegalovirus infection. Findings and caveats of the study: What dominated the ex vivo response were HLA-C-restricted CMV-specific TCR beta clonotypes. The cumulative frequency of public TCR beta families distinguished individuals who carried CMV together with the relevant HLA.

For this clonotype: Its matching antigen is unknown.

The germline gives CDR1 MNHNS, CDR2 SASEGT. Trimming took 3 bases from V and 7 from J; bases not matched to a gene: 13. This CDR3 is built from 17 residues. TCRdb called the reads again in MiXCR, with one record for every CDR3 protein. Seen here are roughly 920,000 distinct CDR3 sequences, around 30% observed once, and the top ten hold more than 13%. This chain joins TRBV6-1 and TRBJ2-1; 9 positions agree with TRBD2. This TCR was recovered from a human donor in good health (CMV status not recorded). Some clones in this sample may be carry-over from other donors' samples. Sequenced material: cultured CD8+ T cells from PBMCs, taken from culture after CMV antigen stimulation. The CDR3 is CASSDEGLAPKGNEQFF. Written as DNA, the CDR3 is TGTGCCAGCAGTGACGAAGGACTAGCGCCAAAAGGGAATGAGCAGTTCTTC.